This paragraph reports one T cell receptor beta chain. Its antigen is undetermined. The use of genomic DNA as template underpinned the TCR beta VDJ and CDR3 profiling. TCRdb recomputed calls from the reads with MiXCR, one row per CDR3 protein. Among fewer than 85,000 distinct CDR3 sequences listed, around 70% were seen once. The patients chosen for sequencing had shown expansion of CD8+CD57+ cells (detected by flow cytometry). Receipt of therapy had not occurred in any patient by the time of blood sampling. This record belongs to a study of CD8+CD57+ T cells in acquired aplastic anemia. Study-level background: The mean DNA yield obtained from sorted CD4+ and CD8+ cells came to approximately 3 ug.

CDR1 is SNHLY and CDR2 is FYNNEI in the germline V gene. The CDR3 is 14 amino acids. The germline V and J ends were trimmed by 0 bases and 1 base, with 4 bases remaining between them. Broader study findings: Approximately 30 was the count of CD8+ CDR3 sequences that patients shared with controls.

This receptor was taken from a human donor with aplastic anemia. The chain carries TRBV2 and TRBJ1-3, with no clear D. Source material: sorted CD4+, CD8+, or CD8+CD57+ T cells (not recorded which) from PBMCs. DNA for the CDR3: TGTGCCAGCAGTGAAGCTGGGTCTGGAAACACCATATATTTT. It specifies CASSEAGSGNTIYF.